These 29 T cell receptor beta chains came from one sample sequenced in a study of beta chain features in type 1 diabetes. All of the isolated RNA was reverse transcribed, so expressed TCRB transcripts were sequenced. The assay was immunoSEQ multiplex PCR, and TCRdb's table has in-frame clones only and misses some. The data contain 200,000 to 250,000 clones, roughly a tenth of them singletons. The sample comprised central memory CD4+ T cells from blood. All receptors derive from a man aged 18-30 years in good health.

This clone was seen more than once but under ten times. The V and J genes are TRBV13 and TRBJ2-3; a weak D match, TRBD2 (6 bases). Germline values: CDR1 PRHDT, CDR2 FYEKMQ (reference sequence). The germline V and J ends were trimmed by 6 bases and 7 bases, with 17 bases remaining between them. CDR3 length equals 14 residues. CDR3: CASSPGLSINTQYF. Here the CDR3 DNA reads TGTGCCAGCAGTCCCGGACTAAGTATAAATACGCAGTATTTT.

This clone was recorded at least ten times. The V gene is TRBV10-3, the J gene TRBJ2-1, with 12 bases that match TRBD2. Germline trimming cut 2 bases from V and 9 bases from J; bases unmatched to any gene: 8. CDR3 size: 16 residues. CDR1 is ENHRY and CDR2 is SYGVKD in the germline V gene. DNA for the CDR3: TGTGCCATCAGTGAGACACTGACTAGCGGGAGTAGTGAGCAGTTCTTC. This encodes CAISETLTSGSSEQFF.

This clone was seen ten or more times. The chain recombines TRBV15 with TRBJ2-2, with unresolved D. The CDR3 loop spans 13 amino acids. The V and J ends lost 0 bases and 6 bases respectively, with 5 bases between them. CDR1 LNHNV and CDR2 YYDKDF come from the germline V gene (reference sequence). The chain's CDR3 is CATSRDLAGELFF. CDR3 coding DNA: TGTGCCACCAGCAGAGATTTGGCCGGGGAGCTGTTTTTT.

This clone came up a few times. The chain recombines TRBV5-1 with TRBJ2-1; D gene uncertain. CDR3 length: 14 amino acids. Germline CDR1 is SGHRS and CDR2 is YFSETQ. The V end lost 1 base, the J end lost 0 bases, and 5 bases lay between the germline ends. The CDR3 region is CASSLSYSYNEQFF. The DNA of the CDR3 is TGCGCCAGCAGCTTGTCGTACTCCTACAATGAGCAGTTCTTC.

The sample holds many counts of this clone. The chain links TRBV18 to TRBJ2-3; a weak D match, TRBD2 (5 bases). This CDR3 has 17 amino acids. Germline CDR1 is KGHSH and CDR2 is LQKENI. V was cut by 6 bases and J by 1 base, with 20 bases left in between. CDR3 sequence reads: CASSPVVGEEGTDTQYF. Written as DNA, the CDR3 is TGTGCCAGCTCCCCTGTCGTGGGAGAGGAGGGCACAGATACGCAGTATTTT.

This clone appeared a few times. The rearrangement uses TRBV7-8 and TRBJ1-2; perhaps TRBD1 as D (6 bases). The germline V and J ends were trimmed by 4 bases and 4 bases, with 13 bases remaining between them. Germline loops: CDR1 SGHVS, CDR2 FQNEAQ. CDR3 size: 14 residues. The CDR3 spells CASSYSRGAYGYTF. The CDR3, as DNA: TGTGCCAGCAGCTATTCCCGGGGGGCCTATGGCTACACCTTC.

The chain combines TRBV30 with TRBJ2-1, with D perhaps TRBD2 (5 bases). CDR3 length: 13 amino acids. V lost 1 base to trimming and J lost 7 bases, with 11 bases between them. In germline, CDR1 is GTSNPN, CDR2 SVGIG (reference sequence). The CDR3 nucleotides read TGTGCCTGGAGTGGCGGGTTAGGGAATGAGCAGTTCTTC. This codes for CAWSGGLGNEQFF. The variable domain in full, with the rest retrieved from reference TRBV30 and TRBJ2-1, is SQTIHQWPATLVQPVGSPLSLECTVEGTSNPNLYWYRQAAGRGLQLLFYSVGIGQISSEVPQNLSASRPQDRQFILSSKKLLLSDSGFYLCAWSGGLGNEQFFGPGTRLTVL.

The chain couples TRBV13 to TRBJ2-5; 10 bases are shared with TRBD1. Losses at the gene ends were 0 bases for V and 3 bases for J; bases not matched to a gene: 4. This CDR3 has 16 residues. Per germline, CDR1 PRHDT and CDR2 FYEKMQ (reference sequence). The chain's CDR3 is CASSLGRGTGEETQYF. The CDR3 DNA reads TGTGCCAGCAGCTTAGGCCGCGGGACAGGGGAAGAGACCCAGTACTTC. The variable domain in full, completed from reference TRBV13 and TRBJ2-5, reads AAGVIQSPRHLIKEKRETATLKCYPIPRHDTVYWYQQGPGQDPQFLISFYEKMQSDKGSIPDRFSAQQFSDYHSELNMSSLELGDSALYFCASSLGRGTGEETQYFGPGTRLLVL.

As regards this clone: This specimen includes other DNA sequences encoding the same CDR3. V usage is TRBV7-2 and J usage is TRBJ1-1, with a possible D match to TRBD1 (5 bases). V dropped 4 bases and J dropped 1 base, with 7 bases sitting between them. Germline CDR1 reads SGHTA; CDR2 reads FQGNSA. CDR3 length: 13 residues. The CDR3 is CASSSQGNTEAFF. The CDR3 DNA reads as TGTGCCAGCAGCTCCCAGGGGAACACTGAAGCTTTCTTT.

This clone has just a few counts. V and J are TRBV15 and TRBJ2-1; D not certain. Between the trimmed V and J ends, which lost 1 base and 10 bases, there was a span of 8 bases. The CDR3 spans 12 residues. CDR1 is LNHNV, CDR2 YYDKDF, per germline (reference sequence). The CDR3 sequence: CATSRVAAEQFF. The CDR3 coding sequence is TGTGCCACCAGCAGAGTGGCGGCAGAGCAGTTCTTC.

This clone was seen a few times. The chain carries TRBV25-1 and TRBJ1-5; D call uncertain. The CDR3 runs 14 residues. CDR1 is MGHDK and CDR2 is SYGVNS in the germline V gene. V was pared by 2 bases and J by 2 bases, with 7 bases between. CDR3 in amino acids: CASSEVEGNQPQHF. The DNA for the CDR3 is TGTGCCAGCAGTGAAGTTGAGGGCAATCAGCCCCAGCATTTT.

This clone was counted between two and nine times. The chain joins TRBV10-3 to TRBJ1-1; D perhaps matches TRBD1 (5 bases). Trimming removed 4 bases at V and 0 bases at J, with 9 bases between. Germline V gene sequence: CDR1 ENHRY, CDR2 SYGVKD. CDR3 length equals 14 residues. CDR3 nucleotide sequence: TGTGCCATCAGTGCGACAGCCTTGAACACTGAAGCTTTCTTT. Protein: CAISATALNTEAFF.

This clone was seen only a few times. The V call is TRBV18, the J call TRBJ2-1, with 7 positions matching TRBD2. The CDR3 has 17 residues. Trimming at V came to 4 bases and at J to 2 bases, leaving 11 bases not matched to a gene. CDR1 KGHSH and CDR2 LQKENI come from the germline V gene. CDR3 amino acids: CASSLLSASGPYNEQFF. In DNA, the CDR3 is TGTGCCAGCTCACTCCTTTCGGCTAGCGGACCCTACAATGAGCAGTTCTTC.

To note about this clone: Other DNA sequences of this sample code for an identical CDR3. V is TRBV6-1 and J is TRBJ2-3, with no clear D. Germline-derived CDR1 and CDR2 are MNHNS and SASEGT. V lost 3 bases to trimming and J lost 3 bases, with 4 bases between them. The CDR3 loop spans 12 amino acids. This CDR3 is CASSERTDTQYF. The CDR3 DNA follows: TGTGCCAGCAGTGAGAGAACAGATACGCAGTATTTT.

This rearrangement joins TRBV6-5 to TRBJ2-5, with D tentatively TRBD2 (6 bases). This CDR3 region has 14 residues. With 6 bases removed from V and 4 bases from J, the gap between germline ends came to 15 bases. The germline CDR1 and CDR2 sequences are MNHEY and SVGAGI. CDR3 sequence: CASSPTLGRETQYF. The CDR3 nucleotides read TGTGCCAGCAGCCCTACCCTCGGGAGAGAGACCCAGTACTTC.

This chain joins TRBV7-6 and TRBJ2-5; D unresolved. The CDR3 length is 13 residues. Trimming took 3 bases from V and 1 from J, leaving 6 bases between them. Germline lookup yields CDR1 SGHVS and CDR2 FNYEAQ. The CDR3 reads CASSLVLQETQYF. The CDR3 coding sequence is TGTGCCAGCAGCTTGGTTCTCCAAGAGACCCAGTACTTC.

This chain joins TRBV25-1 and TRBJ2-1, with D perhaps matching TRBD1 (6 bases). This CDR3 has 16 residues. The germline CDR1 and CDR2 sequences are MGHDK and SYGVNS. Trimming took 6 bases from V and 0 from J, leaving 15 bases between them. As DNA, the CDR3 is TGTGCCAGCAGCCGACCAGGGGTGAGCTCCTACAATGAGCAGTTCTTC. It codes for CASSRPGVSSYNEQFF.

This clone was observed at least ten times. The CDR3 spells CASSLVGDYSYNEQFF. DNA for the CDR3: TGTGCCAGCAGCTTGGTTGGGGACTACTCCTACAATGAGCAGTTCTTC. This chain joins TRBV5-6 and TRBJ2-1; 7 bases map to TRBD2. CDR3 size: 16 residues. CDR1 SGHDT and CDR2 YYEEEE come from the germline V gene. Trimming cost V 0 bases and J 0 bases; bases outside gene matches: 3.

This clone was observed at least ten times. The chain links TRBV2 to TRBJ2-7; a weak D match, TRBD1 (5 bases). V gave up 4 bases and J gave up 7 bases, with 8 bases separating them. The CDR3 consists of 11 residues. Germline CDR1 and CDR2: SNHLY and FYNNEI. CDR3 residues: CASSVRTEQYF. The CDR3 DNA sequence: TGTGCCAGCAGTGTACGGACAGAGCAGTACTTC.

This sequence joins TRBV6-5 and TRBJ2-7; tentative D call: TRBD1 (5 bases). The germline gives CDR1 MNHEY, CDR2 SVGAGI. V was clipped by 2 bases and J by 0 bases, with 8 bases between them. The CDR3 runs to 14 residues. The chain's CDR3 is CASSYDRLSYEQYF. The CDR3, as DNA: TGTGCCAGCAGTTACGACAGACTCTCCTACGAGCAGTACTTC.

The rearrangement uses TRBV30 and TRBJ2-5; a weak D match, TRBD2 (6 bases). The J call may be mistaken, given a closer DNA end match to TRBJ2-7. This CDR3 region has 15 residues. Germline lookup yields CDR1 GTSNPN and CDR2 SVGIG (reference sequence). This CDR3 reads CAWSVGSFGGLEQYF. The CDR3 region has the DNA TGTGCCTGGAGTGTAGGCAGCTTCGGGGGACTCGAGCAGTACTTC.

The chain uses TRBV5-6 and TRBJ2-7; unclear D gene. The germline V gene encodes CDR1 SGHDT and CDR2 YYEEEE. V lost 1 base, J lost 4 bases, and 6 bases lay in between. This CDR3 is built from 12 residues. CDR3 protein: CASSLIRYEQYF. The CDR3 bases are TGTGCCAGCAGCTTGATCCGGTACGAGCAGTACTTC.

The chain combines TRBV7-9 with TRBJ2-3; the match to TRBD2 covers 8 bases. V gave up 4 bases and J gave up 1 base; unmatched junction bases: 7. The CDR3 sequence is 16 residues long. CDR1 and CDR2 (germline): SEHNR, FQNEAQ (reference sequence). DNA of the CDR3: TGTGCCAGCAGCTCGGGGAGAGCGGGAGGCACAGATACGCAGTATTTT. It is translated as CASSSGRAGGTDTQYF.

The sample holds a few counts of this clone. The J gene is TRBJ2-7, the V gene TRBV6-1, with D unresolved. CDR3 size: 11 residues. Per the germline V gene, CDR1 is MNHNS and CDR2 is SASEGT. Deletions cut 3 bases from V and 3 bases from J, with 3 bases between. The CDR3 region has the DNA TGTGCCAGCAGTGACGGCTACGAGCAGTACTTC. This encodes CASSDGYEQYF.

The V call is TRBV6-5, the J call TRBJ2-5, with 9 bases that match TRBD2. This CDR3 comprises 16 residues. J lost 3 bases, V lost 3 bases, and 8 bases had no gene match. Germline CDR1 and CDR2: MNHEY and SVGAGI. CDR3 region: CASSYSLAGVEETQYF. The CDR3 DNA reads TGTGCCAGCAGTTATTCCTTAGCGGGAGTTGAAGAGACCCAGTACTTC.

This clone was observed many times. The chain uses TRBV7-2 and TRBJ2-3; 8 positions agree with TRBD2. The CDR3 is 17 residues long. V lost 0 bases to trimming and J lost 1 base; unmatched junction nucleotides: 6. Germline values: CDR1 SGHTA, CDR2 FQGNSA. CDR3 in amino acids: CASSLAASGYGTDTQYF. CDR3 nucleotides: TGTGCCAGCAGCTTAGCCGCTAGCGGGTATGGCACAGATACGCAGTATTTT.

Within the sample, this clone is medium-sized. Other DNA sequences of this sample code for an identical CDR3. This sequence joins TRBV4-3 and TRBJ2-7; possibly TRBD1 or TRBD2 for D (6 bases each). The V end lost 1 base, the J end lost 4 bases, and 14 bases lay between the germline ends. Germline CDR1 LGHNA, CDR2 YSLEER. The CDR3 has 15 amino acids. CDR3 nucleotides: TGCGCCAGCAGCCAAGGTCTTGGGGGGCGGTACGAGCAGTACTTC. Its protein product is CASSQGLGGRYEQYF.

This clone was seen only a few times. V is TRBV7-2 and J is TRBJ2-1; no definite D call. The CDR3 spans 13 residues. The ends were cut back, 1 base at V and 8 bases at J, with 9 bases in the middle. The germline V gene encodes CDR1 SGHTA and CDR2 FQGNSA. The CDR3 region is CASSLVTVHEQFF. CDR3 coding DNA: TGTGCCAGCAGCTTAGTCACGGTCCATGAGCAGTTCTTC. Full variable domain (rest looked up from reference TRBV7-2 and TRBJ2-1): GAGVSQSPSNKVTEKGKDVELRCDPISGHTALYWYRQSLGQGLEFLIYFQGNSAPDKSGLPSDRFSAERTGGSVSTLTIQRTQQEDSAVYLCASSLVTVHEQFFGPGTRLTVL.

In the case of this clone: One base away lies a much larger clone, so this may be a sequencing read error. The genes are TRBV30 and TRBJ1-1; D perhaps matches TRBD1 (6 bases). Germline V CDR1 and CDR2: GTSNPN, SVGIG (reference sequence). Trimming cost V 4 bases and J 3 bases, with 15 bases left between them. The CDR3 is 14 amino acids. The CDR3 spells CAWTVGTHDTEAFF. The CDR3 DNA follows: TGTGCCTGGACGGTTGGGACACACGACACTGAAGCTTTCTTT.